The rows below give T cell receptor beta chains drawn from one sample of a study of blood T cell repertoires in COVID-19. Sequencing used immunoSEQ multiplex PCR; TCRdb keeps in-frame clones, though not all of them. This sample carries about 100,000 clones, about nine tenths of them seen once, and the ten largest clones take around 16%. Sequenced material: peripheral blood. The receptors stem from a man aged 45-65 years with acute or convalescent COVID-19. CDR3s include the opening cysteine and the closing phenylalanine or tryptophan. The D gene is left open where the match is weak. Expanded clones are given a class, and other clones once, few, many or no size at all.

V	J	size	D	CDR3	DNA
TRBV28	TRBJ1-5	-	-	CASTPPNQPQHF	TGTGCCAGCACCCCTCCCAATCAGCCCCAGCATTTT
TRBV15	TRBJ1-1	once	-	CATSRDPAGGRTEAFF	TGTGCCACCAGCAGAGATCCGGCGGGTGGGAGGACTGAAGCTTTCTTT
TRBV6-6	TRBJ2-7	-	-	CASTDPGFSSYEQYF	TGTGCCAGCACCGACCCGGGGTTTAGCTCCTACGAGCAGTACTTC
TRBV12-3/TRBV12-4	TRBJ1-4	-	-	CASPRVCGEKLFF	TGTGCCAGCCCCAGGGTGTGTGGTGAAAAACTGTTTTTT
TRBV6-5	TRBJ2-2	-	TRBD2	CASSSRAGRTGELFF	TGTGCCAGCAGTAGTAGAGCGGGACGGACCGGGGAGCTGTTTTTT
TRBV5-6	TRBJ1-1	-	-	CASSYRGGNTEAFF	TGTGCCAGCAGCTACCGGGGAGGGAACACTGAAGCTTTCTTT
TRBV6-5	TRBJ1-1	-	TRBD1	CATLGDRQNTEAFF	TGTGCCACCCTCGGGGACAGGCAGAACACTGAAGCTTTCTTT
TRBV3-1/TRBV3-2	TRBJ2-1	few	TRBD2	CASRAPGGGDEQFF	TGTGCCAGCAGAGCCCCGGGGGGAGGCGATGAGCAGTTCTTC
TRBV2	TRBJ2-5	-	TRBD1	CASSGTGLGETQYF	TGTGCCAGCAGCGGGACAGGACTCGGGGAGACCCAGTACTTC
TRBV10-1	TRBJ2-1	-	TRBD2	CASSDVASGTFEQFF	TGCGCCAGCAGTGATGTGGCTAGCGGGACCTTTGAGCAGTTCTTC
TRBV19	TRBJ2-7	-	TRBD1	CASVGQGPYEQYF	TGTGCCAGTGTCGGACAGGGCCCCTACGAGCAGTACTTC
TRBV5-4	TRBJ2-7	-	TRBD1	CASSGWDSSYEQYF	TGTGCCAGCAGCGGATGGGACAGCTCCTACGAGCAGTACTTC
TRBV3-1/TRBV3-2	TRBJ2-7	-	TRBD1	CASSQNTGVNDEQYF	TGTGCCAGCAGCCAGAACACAGGGGTTAATGACGAGCAGTACTTC
TRBV5-4	TRBJ1-3	-	-	CASSLPGVAGNTIYF	TGTGCCAGCAGCTTGCCAGGGGTTGCTGGAAACACCATATATTTT
TRBV5-1	TRBJ1-1	-	TRBD1	CASSLVGQMNTEAFF	TGCGCCAGCAGCTTGGTGGGACAGATGAACACTGAAGCTTTCTTT
TRBV15	TRBJ2-7	few	TRBD2	CATSRTKGRGEQYF	TGTGCCACCAGCAGGACCAAGGGGAGGGGCGAGCAGTACTTC
TRBV6-5	TRBJ2-1	-	TRBD1	CASSYGFDRGRDEQFF	TGTGCCAGCAGTTACGGGTTTGACAGGGGTCGGGATGAGCAGTTCTTC
TRBV11-2	TRBJ2-7	-	-	CASNNRVLDEQYF	TGTGCCAGCAACAACAGGGTTCTAGACGAGCAGTACTTC
TRBV2	TRBJ2-1	-	TRBD2	CASRRGLASGNEQFF	TGTGCCAGCAGAAGAGGACTAGCGTCAGGGAATGAGCAGTTCTTC
TRBV12-3/TRBV12-4	TRBJ2-4	-	-	CASSLDRNIQYF	TGTGCCAGCAGTTTAGACAGAAACATTCAGTACTTC
TRBV3-1/TRBV3-2	TRBJ1-1	-	TRBD1	CASSQGDRLKAFF	TGTGCCAGCAGCCAAGGGGACAGGTTGAAAGCTTTCTTT
TRBV5-4	TRBJ1-2	-	TRBD1	CASSLGTGNYGYTF	TGTGCCAGCAGCTTGGGGACAGGGAACTATGGCTACACCTTC
TRBV6-5	TRBJ2-2	-	-	CASSSKNTGELFF	TGTGCCAGCAGTTCCAAAAACACCGGGGAGCTGTTTTTT
TRBV24-1	TRBJ2-2	once	-	CATSDPGAGELFF	TGTGCCACCAGTGATCCCGGAGCCGGGGAGCTGTTTTTT
TRBV6-1	TRBJ2-6	-	TRBD2	CASSALGLAGSSGANVLTF	TGTGCCAGCAGTGCCCTGGGACTAGCGGGAAGTTCTGGGGCCAACGTCCTGACTTTC
TRBV28	TRBJ2-7	-	-	CASRTGGTNYEQYF	TGTGCCAGCAGAACCGGGGGAACCAACTACGAGCAGTACTTC
TRBV11-3	TRBJ2-5	-	-	CASSLAGETQYF	TGTGCCAGCAGCTTAGCGGGAGAGACCCAGTACTTC
TRBV28	TRBJ2-3	-	TRBD2	CASSLFSGSSSTDTQYF	TGTGCCAGCAGTTTATTTAGCGGGAGTTCTAGCACAGATACGCAGTATTTT
TRBV5-6	TRBJ2-3	-	-	CASSRKPGDTQYF	TGTGCCAGCAGCAGAAAACCAGGGGATACGCAGTATTTT
TRBV5-4	TRBJ2-7	-	-	CASSLKSQGLGEQYF	TGTGCCAGCAGCTTGAAATCCCAGGGTCTAGGGGAGCAGTACTTC
TRBV28	TRBJ1-4	-	-	CASSVTGGTNEKLFF	TGTGCCAGCAGTGTCACGGGGGGGACTAATGAAAAACTGTTTTTT
TRBV5-1	TRBJ2-7	-	TRBD1	CASRPTTGGLYEQYF	TGCGCCAGCAGACCAACGACAGGGGGCCTCTACGAGCAGTACTTC
TRBV3-1/TRBV3-2	TRBJ2-5	-	TRBD1	CASSQDSGTGSETQYF	TGTGCCAGCAGCCAAGATTCCGGGACAGGTTCAGAGACCCAGTACTTC
TRBV9	TRBJ1-2	-	TRBD1	CASTSTGNYGYTF	TGTGCCAGCACGTCGACAGGGAACTATGGCTACACCTTC
TRBV28	TRBJ2-7	-	-	CASSPPEGRSYEQYF	TGTGCCAGCTCCCCTCCGGAGGGCAGGTCCTACGAGCAGTACTTC